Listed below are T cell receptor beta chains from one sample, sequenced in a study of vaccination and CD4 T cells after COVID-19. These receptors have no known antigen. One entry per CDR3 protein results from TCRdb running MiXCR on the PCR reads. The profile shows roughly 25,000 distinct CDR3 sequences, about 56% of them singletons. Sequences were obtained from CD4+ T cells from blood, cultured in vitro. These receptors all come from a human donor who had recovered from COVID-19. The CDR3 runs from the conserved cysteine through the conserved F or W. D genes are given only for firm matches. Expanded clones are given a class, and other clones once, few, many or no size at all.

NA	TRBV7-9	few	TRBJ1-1	CASSLTLPIKSYMNTEAFF	TGTGCCAGCAGCTTAACCCTCCCGATAAAGAGCTATATGAACACTGAAGCTTTCTTT
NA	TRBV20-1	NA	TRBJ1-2	CSERGAGVTNGYTF	TGCAGTGAACGGGGGGCAGGGGTTACCAATGGCTACACCTTC
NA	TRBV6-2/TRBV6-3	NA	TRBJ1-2	CASSSQRSGPYGYTF	TGTGCCAGCAGTTCCCAACGTTCCGGCCCCTATGGCTACACCTTC
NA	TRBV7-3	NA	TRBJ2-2	CASSPTPGLGELFF	TGTGCCAGCAGCCCTACTCCGGGTCTGGGGGAGCTGTTTTTT
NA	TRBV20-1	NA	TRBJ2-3	CSAALRESGDTQYF	TGCAGTGCAGCACTGAGAGAGTCTGGAGATACGCAGTATTTT
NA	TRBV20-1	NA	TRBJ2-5	CSASGGPNQWTQYF	TGCAGTGCTAGTGGGGGCCCAAATCAGTGGACCCAGTACTTC
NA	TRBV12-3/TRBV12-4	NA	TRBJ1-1	CASMGENTEAFF	TGTGCCAGCATGGGGGAAAACACTGAAGCTTTCTTT
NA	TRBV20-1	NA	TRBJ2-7	CSAIAGVHEQYF	TGCAGTGCTATAGCTGGAGTTCACGAGCAGTACTTC
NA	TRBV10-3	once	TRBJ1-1	CAISPVINTEAFF	TGTGCCATCAGCCCAGTGATAAACACTGAAGCTTTCTTT
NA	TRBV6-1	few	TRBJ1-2	CATWGGRYGYTF	TGTGCCACCTGGGGGGGCCGCTATGGCTACACCTTC
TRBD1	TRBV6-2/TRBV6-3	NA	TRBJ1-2	CASSYSSDRENGYTF	TGTGCCAGCAGTTACTCGAGCGACAGGGAAAATGGCTACACCTTC
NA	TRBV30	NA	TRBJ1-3	CAWRSGGSGNTIYF	TGTGCCTGGAGATCCGGGGGCTCTGGAAACACCATATATTTT
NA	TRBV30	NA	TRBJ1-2	CAWSGDSVSNYGYTF	TGTGCCTGGAGTGGGGATAGTGTCAGTAACTATGGCTACACCTTC
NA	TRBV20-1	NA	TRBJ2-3	CSGGADTQYF	TGCAGTGGCGGGGCAGATACGCAGTATTTT
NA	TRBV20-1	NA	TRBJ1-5	CSARKNSNQPQHF	TGCAGTGCTAGGAAAAATAGCAATCAGCCCCAGCATTTT
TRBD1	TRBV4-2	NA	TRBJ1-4	CASSLGQGVVTNEKLFF	TGTGCCAGCAGCTTGGGACAGGGGGTTGTAACTAATGAAAAACTGTTTTTT
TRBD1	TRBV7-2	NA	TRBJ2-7	CASSPASQGSYEQYF	TGTGCCAGCAGCCCTGCATCACAGGGGTCCTACGAGCAGTACTTC
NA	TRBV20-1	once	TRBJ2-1	CSACRARGFNEQFF	TGCAGTGCTTGTCGGGCGAGGGGTTTCAATGAGCAGTTCTTC
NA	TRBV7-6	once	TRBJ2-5	CASSDYAVDGETQYF	TGTGCCAGCAGCGATTATGCGGTAGACGGCGAGACCCAGTACTTC
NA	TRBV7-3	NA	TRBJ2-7	CASSLEVAIYEQYF	TGTGCCAGCAGCTTGGAGGTCGCAATCTACGAGCAGTACTTC
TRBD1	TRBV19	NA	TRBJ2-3	CASTRQGQTDTQYF	TGTGCCAGTACGCGACAGGGGCAGACAGATACGCAGTATTTT
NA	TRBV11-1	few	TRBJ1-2	CASSLERQYGYTF	TGTGCCAGCAGCTTAGAAAGGCAGTATGGCTACACCTTC
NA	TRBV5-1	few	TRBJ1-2	CASSLEAGVGGYTF	TGCGCCAGCAGCTTGGAGGCAGGGGTCGGTGGCTACACCTTC
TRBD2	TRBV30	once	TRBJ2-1	CAWSFLSGGLKEQFF	TGTGCCTGGAGTTTCCTGAGCGGGGGGCTTAAAGAGCAGTTCTTC
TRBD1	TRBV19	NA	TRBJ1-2	CASSPGQANYGYTF	TGTGCCAGTAGTCCCGGACAGGCGAACTATGGCTACACCTTC
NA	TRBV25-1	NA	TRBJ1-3	CASGGWAAGNTIYF	TGTGCCAGCGGGGGATGGGCAGCCGGAAACACCATATATTTT
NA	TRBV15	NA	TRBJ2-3	CATSSGTESDTQYF	TGTGCCACCAGCAGTGGGACGGAGTCAGATACGCAGTATTTT
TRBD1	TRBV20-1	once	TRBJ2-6	CSARTGFGANVLTF	TGCAGTGCCAGGACAGGGTTCGGGGCCAACGTCCTGACTTTC
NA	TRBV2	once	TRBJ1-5	CASSVQAEGQPQHF	TGTGCCAGCAGCGTACAGGCTGAGGGTCAGCCCCAGCATTTT
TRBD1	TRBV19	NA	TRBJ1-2	CASRRTGPYYGYTF	TGTGCCAGTAGACGGACAGGCCCCTACTATGGCTACACCTTC
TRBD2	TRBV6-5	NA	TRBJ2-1	CASSSLLAGGYNEQFF	TGTGCCAGCAGTTCCCTCCTAGCGGGAGGGTACAATGAGCAGTTCTTC
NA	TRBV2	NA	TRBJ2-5	CASSSGETQYF	TGTGCCAGCAGTTCGGGGGAGACCCAGTACTTC
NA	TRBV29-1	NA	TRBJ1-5	CSVGTFNQPQHF	TGCAGCGTTGGTACATTTAATCAGCCCCAGCATTTT
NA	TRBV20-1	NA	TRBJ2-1	CSARDLSSYNEQFF	TGCAGTGCCCGGGACTTAAGCTCCTACAATGAGCAGTTCTTC
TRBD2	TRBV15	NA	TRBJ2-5	CATSLHSGSRETQYF	TGTGCCACCAGCTTACATAGCGGGAGTCGGGAGACCCAGTACTTC
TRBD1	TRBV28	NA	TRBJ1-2	CAIRDSYGYTF	TGTGCCATACGGGACAGCTATGGCTACACCTTC
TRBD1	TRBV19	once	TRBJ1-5	CASSISPGQGPQHF	TGTGCCAGTAGTATTAGTCCGGGACAGGGTCCCCAGCATTTT
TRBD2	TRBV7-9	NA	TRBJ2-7	CASSGRAGVSEQYF	TGTGCCAGCAGCGGTCGAGCGGGAGTTTCCGAGCAGTACTTC
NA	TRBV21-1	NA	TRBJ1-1	CAGGDGGSAFF	TGTGCCGGAGGGGACGGAGGCTCAGCTTTCTTT
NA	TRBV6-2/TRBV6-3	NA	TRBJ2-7	CASSRLGLYEQYF	TGTGCCAGCAGCCGCTTGGGCCTCTACGAGCAGTACTTC
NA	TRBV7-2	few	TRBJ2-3	CASSPQYLSTDTQYF	TGTGCCAGCAGCCCTCAGTACCTTAGCACAGATACGCAGTATTTT
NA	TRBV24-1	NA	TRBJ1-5	CATGAKGLVEPQHF	TGTGCCACCGGGGCAAAAGGGCTGGTTGAGCCCCAGCATTTT
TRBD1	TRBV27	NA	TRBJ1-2	CASSRNQGGTNYGYTF	TGTGCCAGCAGTAGAAACCAGGGGGGGACTAACTATGGCTACACCTTC
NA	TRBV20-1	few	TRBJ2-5	CSARGTGETQYF	TGCAGTGCTAGAGGGACTGGAGAGACCCAGTACTTC
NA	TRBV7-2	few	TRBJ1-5	CASSLFSPTVNQPQHF	TGTGCCAGCAGCTTATTTTCCCCGACAGTTAATCAGCCCCAGCATTTT
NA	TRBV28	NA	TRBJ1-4	CASTPWAYGKLFF	TGTGCCAGCACCCCATGGGCTTACGGAAAACTGTTTTTT
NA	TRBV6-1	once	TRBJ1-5	CASIKYGDNSNQPQHF	TGTGCCAGCATTAAATATGGTGATAATAGCAATCAGCCCCAGCATTTT
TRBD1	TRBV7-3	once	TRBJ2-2	CASSRLTGAGTGELFF	TGTGCCAGCAGCCGACTGACAGGGGCTGGCACCGGGGAGCTGTTTTTT
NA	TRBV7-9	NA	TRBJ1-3	CASSLSRSGRGGNTIYF	TGTGCCAGCAGCTTAAGTCGGTCAGGCCGAGGTGGAAACACCATATATTTT
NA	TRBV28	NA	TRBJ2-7	CASSPLTRAQYF	TGTGCCAGCAGCCCCCTCACAAGGGCGCAGTACTTC
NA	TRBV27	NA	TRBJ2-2	CASSLYAGELFF	TGTGCCAGCAGTTTATATGCCGGGGAGCTGTTTTTT
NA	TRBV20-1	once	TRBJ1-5	CSARGRTGNQPQHF	TGCAGTGCTAGGGGACGGACGGGCAATCAGCCCCAGCATTTT
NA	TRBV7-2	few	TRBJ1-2	CASSKDGNYGYTF	TGTGCCAGCAGCAAGGACGGGAACTATGGCTACACCTTC
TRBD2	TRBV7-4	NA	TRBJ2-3	CASSVSLAGVGDTQYF	TGTGCCAGCAGCGTAAGCCTAGCGGGAGTGGGTGATACGCAGTATTTT